This entry lists 17 T cell receptor beta chains sequenced from one sample in a study of T cell repertoires in cytomegalovirus infection. TCRdb recomputed calls from the reads with MiXCR, one row per CDR3 protein. Of 200,000 to 300,000 distinct CDR3 sequences listed, roughly 9.1% are singletons. Sequenced sample: PBMCs. The receptor set was obtained from a human donor in good health (CMV status not recorded). Some clones in this sample may be carry-over from other donors' samples.

This clonotype was observed a few times. The gene calls are TRBV19 and TRBJ1-1; TRBD1 is a possible D gene (6 bases). The CDR3 is made up of 14 amino acids. Deletions cut 5 bases from V and 0 bases from J, with 10 bases between. The germline CDR1 and CDR2 sequences are LNHDA and SQIVND (reference sequence). CDR3 in amino acids: CASSAGEMNTEAFF. The CDR3 DNA is TGTGCCAGTAGTGCAGGGGAAATGAACACTGAAGCTTTCTTT. Based on the CDR3 plus reference TRBV19 and TRBJ1-1, the full variable domain is DGGITQSPKYLFRKEGQNVTLSCEQNLNHDAMYWYRQDPGQGLRLIYYSQIVNDFQKGDIAEGYSVSREKKESFPLTVTSAQKNPTAFYLCASSAGEMNTEAFFGQGTRLTVV.

There are a few counts of this clonotype. This chain joins TRBV19 and TRBJ1-5, with TRBD1 matching over 9 bases. Germline V lookup: CDR1 LNHDA, CDR2 SQIVND (reference sequence). The CDR3 spans 16 residues. V was pared by 6 bases and J by 4 bases, with 10 bases of the junction left unmatched. CDR3 loop: CASRISGTGRNQPQHF. CDR3 bases: TGTGCCAGTAGAATCTCCGGGACAGGGAGGAATCAGCCCCAGCATTTT.

This clonotype was observed many times. The rearrangement uses TRBV7-2 and TRBJ1-1, with D possibly TRBD1 on 6 matching bases. Trimming removed 5 bases from V and 1 base from J, with 20 bases in between. The V gene's germline CDR1 is SGHTA and CDR2 FQGNSA. The CDR3 contains 17 residues. In nucleotides, the CDR3 is TGTGCCAGCAGCCTAAAGGGGGTGATGATATCGAACACTGAAGCTTTCTTT. This sequence encodes CASSLKGVMISNTEAFF.

At least ten counts were recorded for this clonotype. This chain connects TRBV19 to TRBJ1-2; 7 nucleotides align to TRBD1. The CDR3 covers 17 residues. J gave up 8 bases and V 4 bases, and 19 bases lay outside the gene matches. Germline CDR1 LNHDA, CDR2 SQIVND (reference sequence). The CDR3: CASSSTSPGQTVVGYTF. The CDR3 coding sequence is TGTGCCAGTAGTAGTACCTCTCCGGGACAGACAGTAGTAGGCTACACCTTC.

The sample holds many counts of this clonotype. This chain joins TRBV12-5 and TRBJ2-3, with D possibly being TRBD1 or TRBD2 (5 bases each). Germline-derived CDR1 and CDR2 are LGHNT and FRNRAP. CDR3 length: 15 residues. V shed 6 bases and J shed 2 bases, with 15 bases lying between them. This chain's CDR3 is CASGAEGIPTDTQYF. DNA of the CDR3: TGTGCTAGTGGAGCAGAGGGGATCCCCACAGATACGCAGTATTTT.

This clonotype was seen just once. A read error is possible here, since a much larger clone lies one base away. Given the absence of the conserved phenylalanine or tryptophan at the CDR3 end, a read error is likely. The chain combines TRBV6-2 or TRBV6-3 with TRBJ1-1; 7 nucleotides match TRBD1. V lost 6 bases to trimming and J lost 1 base; unmatched junction nucleotides: 5. The germline gives CDR1 MNHEY, CDR2 SVGEGT. The CDR3 sequence is 14 residues long. The CDR3 region has the DNA TGTGCCAGCAGGAGACAGGGAGAGAACACTGAAGCTTTCTTA. Encoded protein: CASRRQGENTEAFL.

The table lists this clonotype with many counts. The rearrangement uses TRBV7-7 and TRBJ1-4; 7 bases match TRBD1. Germline V gene sequence: CDR1 SSHAT, CDR2 FNYEAQ (reference sequence). The J segment lost 7 bases and the V segment lost 5 bases, leaving 10 bases of the junction unmatched. The CDR3 loop spans 15 amino acids. CDR3 nucleotides: TGTGCCAGCAGCCTCACCGGGACAGCTGGTGAAAAACTGTTTTTT. It translates to CASSLTGTAGEKLFF.

This clonotype was recorded many times. The chain has TRBV7-8 and TRBJ2-2; 8 nucleotides line up with TRBD2. There are 15 residues in the CDR3. Germline V gene sequence: CDR1 SGHVS, CDR2 FQNEAQ. The V and J ends lost 5 bases and 5 bases, in that order; junction bases with no gene match: 7. CDR3 coding DNA: TGTGCCAGCAGCCAGAGCCGGGGGGGAACCGGGGAGCTGTTTTTT. Translating gives CASSQSRGGTGELFF.

In this sample, this clonotype turned up many times. V is TRBV7-2 and J is TRBJ1-2, with D maybe TRBD1 (5 bases). CDR1 SGHTA and CDR2 FQGNSA come from the germline V gene. This CDR3 region has 14 residues. V was pared by 1 base and J by 3 bases, with 9 bases between. The CDR3 nucleotides are TGTGCCAGCAGCTTAGAAGACAGCCACTATGGCTACACCTTC. Translated: CASSLEDSHYGYTF.

The V call is TRBV7-2, the J call TRBJ2-2, with unresolved D. V shed 3 bases and J shed 4 bases, with 12 bases lying between them. The CDR3 contains 15 residues. CDR1 and CDR2 from the germline V gene are SGHTA and FQGNSA. CDR3: CASSFSNRVTGELFF. DNA of the CDR3: TGTGCCAGCAGCTTCTCAAATCGGGTCACCGGGGAGCTGTTTTTT.

The chain joins TRBV2 to TRBJ2-4; TRBD1 matches 9 bases. CDR1 and CDR2 (germline): SNHLY, FYNNEI. The CDR3 has 14 residues. J was trimmed by 4 bases and V by 7 bases; bases with no gene match: 5. DNA for the CDR3: TGTGCCAGCATGAGTGGGACAGGGAAAAACATTCAGTACTTC. Translating it yields CASMSGTGKNIQYF. Combining the CDR3 with reference TRBV2 and TRBJ2-4 gives the whole variable domain EPEVTQTPSHQVTQMGQEVILRCVPISNHLYFYWYRQILGQKVEFLVSFYNNEISEKSEIFDDQFSVERPDGSNFTLKIRSTKLEDSAMYFCASMSGTGKNIQYFGAGTRLSVL.

This clonotype was seen ten or more times. Written as DNA, the CDR3 is TGTGCCAGCAGCTTACTTGTGACTAGCGGGACCAATCCACTAACCTACAATGAGCAGTTCTTC. This codes for CASSLLVTSGTNPLTYNEQFF. J is TRBJ2-1 and V is TRBV7-6; 11 bases match TRBD2. V shed 2 bases and J 2 bases; nucleotides not matched to a gene: 17. This CDR3 region has 21 residues. Looked up from germline, CDR1 is SGHVS and CDR2 is FNYEAQ.

This clonotype was found many times. The CDR3: CASSPLAGGTDTQYF. The CDR3 DNA is TGTGCCAGCAGCCCCTTGGCGGGGGGCACAGATACGCAGTATTTT. The chain joins TRBV7-6 to TRBJ2-3; TRBD2 aligns across 7 bases. Trimming at V came to 5 bases and at J to 1 base, leaving 6 bases not matched to a gene. CDR3 length equals 15 residues. Germline loops: CDR1 SGHVS, CDR2 FNYEAQ. Full variable domain (remainder filled in from reference TRBV7-6 and TRBJ2-3): GAGVSQSPRYKVTKRGQDVALRCDPISGHVSLYWYRQALGQGPEFLTYFNYEAQQDKSGLPNDRFSAERPEGSISTLTIQRTEQRDSAMYRCASSPLAGGTDTQYFGPGTRLTVL.

This clonotype was seen repeatedly, ten times or more. The gene calls are TRBV4-1 and TRBJ2-1, with D tentatively TRBD1 (6 bases). Trimming shortened V by 0 bases and J by 0 bases, and 12 bases separated the two germline ends. The germline V gene encodes CDR1 MGHRA and CDR2 YSYEKL. CDR3 length: 17 residues. The CDR3 sequence: CASSQDWTDYSYNEQFF. Written as DNA, the CDR3 is TGCGCCAGCAGCCAAGACTGGACAGACTACTCCTACAATGAGCAGTTCTTC.

This clonotype was counted many times. For the CDR3, the DNA is TGTGCCAGCAGCGCCGTCCCGGGACTAGCGGGAGCGACGACGGGCACAGATACGCAGTATTTT. Translation: CASSAVPGLAGATTGTDTQYF. This chain connects TRBV7-2 to TRBJ2-3; TRBD2 matches 14 bases. The V gene's germline CDR1 is SGHTA and CDR2 FQGNSA. The CDR3 consists of 21 residues. Trimming removed 5 bases from V and 1 base from J; junction bases left unmatched: 17.

This clonotype was seen at least ten times. This chain joins TRBV10-1 and TRBJ2-1; TRBD2 agrees at 9 bases. The V gene's germline CDR1 is WNHNN and CDR2 SYGVQD (reference sequence). The ends lost 3 bases at V and 10 bases at J; junction bases unmatched: 7. The CDR3 has 14 residues. The CDR3, as DNA: TGCGCCAGCAGTGACGCGGGAGGGCCCTCCGAGCAGTTCTTC. Translation gives CASSDAGGPSEQFF.

This clonotype has a count of ten or more. The chain is built from TRBV7-2 and TRBJ2-5; 10 bases map to TRBD1. Germline CDR1 SGHTA, CDR2 FQGNSA. V lost 5 bases to trimming and J lost 2 bases; unmatched junction nucleotides: 8. The CDR3 is 16 residues long. This CDR3 is CASSIGQGVSQETQYF. The CDR3 bases are TGTGCCAGCAGCATAGGACAGGGGGTATCTCAAGAGACCCAGTACTTC. The whole variable domain, remainder taken from reference TRBV7-2 and TRBJ2-5, is GAGVSQSPSNKVTEKGKDVELRCDPISGHTALYWYRQSLGQGLEFLIYFQGNSAPDKSGLPSDRFSAERTGGSVSTLTIQRTQQEDSAVYLCASSIGQGVSQETQYFGPGTRLLVL.